The present T cell receptor beta chain was sequenced within a study of long-term antiretroviral therapy in people with HIV. A remark on this clone: The antigen remains unidentified.

Survey level was the resolution at which the v3.0 immunoSEQ assay ran. The table came from immunoSEQ multiplex PCR; TCRdb's copy has only in-frame clones and leaves some out. The repertoire has approximately 16,000 clones, 78% of them found once; the top ten carry about 13%. Study-level results: Nothing was known about ART adherence, viral resistance or changes in therapy. Against controls, HIV repertoires showed narrower ranges of CDR3 length. In samples taken after ART, diversity increased but remained below transplant donor control levels. Clones showing expansion before ART dominated the repertoire at all time points.

The sequencing here drew on unsorted PBMCs, taken about 3.1 years after starting antiretroviral therapy. This receptor was obtained from a middle-aged woman with HIV.

CDR3 nucleotides: TGTGCCAGCTCACCACCGGGCGGGAGCAATAACTATGGCTACACCTTC. Protein sequence: CASSPPGGSNNYGYTF. V is TRBV18 and J is TRBJ1-2, with no clear D. CDR1 is KGHSH and CDR2 is LQKENI in the germline V gene. Trimming removed 0 bases at V and 1 base at J, with 12 bases between. The CDR3 is 16 residues long.